This entry concerns a single TCR beta chain. The data belong to a study of blood T cell repertoires in COVID-19. Germline CDR1 and CDR2: SGHTA and FQGNSA. Between the trimmed V and J ends, which lost 5 bases and 3 bases, there was a span of 13 bases. The CDR3 sequence is 14 residues long. The table came from immunoSEQ multiplex PCR; TCRdb's copy has only in-frame clones and leaves some out. The sample lists some 120,000 clones, roughly 88% occurring once. The receptor comes from a woman aged 70-85 years with acute or convalescent COVID-19. The source material was peripheral blood. V is TRBV7-2 and J is TRBJ1-2; D gene uncertain. CDR3 in DNA: TGTGCCAGCAGCCCCGCGGGCAACCACTATGGCTACACCTTC. Translating gives CASSPAGNHYGYTF.